Shown below are 8 T cell receptor beta chains from a single sample sequenced in a study of blood T cell repertoires in COVID-19. Generated by immunoSEQ multiplex PCR, the TCRdb table keeps only in-frame clones and is missing some. Of some 110,000 clones in the sample, 80% to 90% were seen once. The sequenced sample consisted of peripheral blood. The receptors derive from a man aged 60 to 75 with acute or convalescent COVID-19.

In its sample, this clone was seen once. This chain links TRBV7-9 with TRBJ1-6; D perhaps matches TRBD1 (6 bases). There are 13 residues in the CDR3. Per the germline V gene, CDR1 is SEHNR and CDR2 is FQNEAQ (reference sequence). Between the trimmed V and J ends, which lost 2 bases and 10 bases, there was a span of 9 bases. CDR3 bases: TGTGCCAGCAGCTTAACAGGGCGATCACCCCTCCACTTT. This encodes CASSLTGRSPLHF.

V is TRBV18 and J is TRBJ1-1, with a possible D match to TRBD1 (5 bases). V lost 4 bases and J lost 0, with 12 bases in between. Germline loops: CDR1 KGHSH, CDR2 LQKENI. The CDR3 has 15 amino acids. The CDR3 is CASSLGQAMNTEAFF. The DNA of the CDR3 is TGTGCCAGCTCACTCGGACAAGCCATGAACACTGAAGCTTTCTTT. Full variable domain (outside the CDR3, taken from reference TRBV18 and TRBJ1-1): NAGVMQNPRHLVRRRGQEARLRCSPMKGHSHVYWYRQLPEEGLKFMVYLQKENIIDESGMPKERFSAEFPKEGPSILRIQQVVRGDSAAYFCASSLGQAMNTEAFFGQGTRLTVV.

The chain carries TRBV19 and TRBJ1-5; D not certain. This CDR3 region has 17 residues. Between the trimmed V and J ends, which lost 2 bases and 3 bases, there was a span of 17 bases. Per the germline V gene, CDR1 is LNHDA and CDR2 is SQIVND (reference sequence). The chain's CDR3 is CASSISGWSLTNQPQHF. The DNA of the CDR3 is TGTGCCAGTAGTATATCGGGGTGGAGTCTTACCAATCAGCCCCAGCATTTT.

The chain carries TRBV28 and TRBJ1-1, with D hard to call. Germline V gene sequence: CDR1 MDHEN, CDR2 SYDVKM. Trimming cost V 1 base and J 2 bases, with 11 bases left between them. The CDR3 length is 15 residues. CDR3 coding DNA: TGTGCCAGCAGTTTATATGTGGCCAAAAACACTGAAGCTTTCTTT. It specifies CASSLYVAKNTEAFF.

CDR3 sequence (DNA): TGTGCCAGTAGTCCAGGACTAGTTCTAAACAATGAGCAGTTCTTC. Protein: CASSPGLVLNNEQFF. The chain links TRBV19 to TRBJ2-1; 7 positions agree with TRBD2. From germline, CDR1 is LNHDA and CDR2 SQIVND (reference sequence). V lost 5 bases to trimming and J lost 5 bases; unmatched junction nucleotides: 9. This CDR3 contains 15 residues.

This chain links TRBV10-1 with TRBJ1-4; 7 positions match TRBD1. J was trimmed by 2 bases and V by 6 bases; bases with no gene match: 3. CDR3 length equals 14 residues. Germline lookup yields CDR1 WNHNN and CDR2 SYGVQD (reference sequence). CDR3 region: CASSTGATNEKLFF. CDR3 DNA: TGCGCCAGCAGCACAGGGGCGACTAATGAAAAACTGTTTTTT.

The CDR3 DNA is TGTGCCAGCAGCTTATCAACAGGGTCTCGGAATGAGCAGTTCTTC. Translated, it gives CASSLSTGSRNEQFF. The chain has TRBV5-4 and TRBJ2-1, with a possible D match to TRBD1 (6 bases). V gave up 2 bases and J gave up 7 bases, with 16 bases separating them. The CDR3 extends over 15 amino acids. Per the germline V gene, CDR1 is SGHNT and CDR2 is YYREEE (reference sequence).

This sequence joins TRBV28 and TRBJ1-2, with TRBD1 identical over 10 bases. The CDR3 length is 13 residues. The V gene end was trimmed by 10 bases and the J gene end by 3 bases; junction bases not matched to a gene: 5. Germline V gene data show CDR1 as MDHEN and CDR2 as SYDVKM. The CDR3 coding sequence is TGTGCCATTCTTGGGACAGGGGACTATGGCTACACCTTC. It yields the protein CAILGTGDYGYTF.